This T cell receptor beta chain was documented in a study of OX40 agonist ivuxolimab in advanced cancers. As for the study more broadly: Ivuxolimab was an agonistic, fully human IgG2 monoclonal antibody directed against OX40 (CD134), a costimulatory receptor. Intravenous ivuxolimab was administered to patients every 2 weeks at six dose levels: 0.01, 0.1, 0.3, 1.5, 3 and 10 mg/kg. Of the roughly 54 dose-escalation patients, hepatocellular carcinoma was present in approximately 20, melanoma in approximately 15, renal cell carcinoma in 9 and head and neck cancer in 9. In the dose-escalation cohort, more than 80% of patients were male, and the mean age was around 60 years with a range of about 20 to 80. Prior anti-PD-1, anti-PD-L1 or anti-CTLA-4 therapy was permitted, and approximately 41% of dose-escalation patients had received checkpoint inhibitors. Partial responses occurred in three dose-escalation patients: two with cutaneous melanoma and one with hepatocellular carcinoma. Peripheral TCRbeta sequencing aimed to test whether ivuxolimab altered TCR sequence diversity and caused clonal T-cell expansion. The paper describes the monotherapy dose-escalation part (N ≈ 51 patients) of the phase I trial of ivuxolimab. Overall study results and their limits: In the 0.1-3.0 mg/kg groups, partial responders were among the patients with the lowest normalized peripheral clonal expansion, particularly in CD8+ T cells. Low levels of normalized T-cell clonal expansion were also shown by some nonresponding patients. After ivuxolimab, CD8+ T cells had more expanded clones than CD4+ T cells on average. Antigen specificity was not determined for the clonally expanded peripheral T cells. Clonal expansion of both CD4+ and CD8+ blood T cells was observed from baseline to week 6 at doses 0.1 to 3.0 mg/kg.

The CDR3, from cysteine to phenylalanine, totals 11 residues. The CDR3 DNA has 33 bases and is translated from base 1. V is clipped by 3 bases and J by 3 bases, and the sequence between their germline boundaries is 3 bases long. Patients with autoimmune disease history or receiving systemic immunosuppression were excluded from the trial. In every dose cohort, peripheral blood was drawn for TCR sequencing at baseline, cycle 4 day 1, and cycle 7 day 1. Samples were obtained from an open-label, multicenter, first-in-human phase I dose-escalation trial of ivuxolimab. Adults with locally advanced or metastatic melanoma, renal cell, hepatocellular, or head and neck squamous cell carcinoma were enrolled in the trial. Before TCR sequencing, CD4+ T cells and CD8+ T cells from peripheral blood were sorted into separate populations. Genomic DNA was isolated from the sorted cells so that the TCRbeta CDR3 region could be sequenced. TCRbeta CDR3 regions were sequenced using the immunoSEQ Assay. TCRdb obtained this table from immuneACCESS and retained in-frame rearrangements with V and J assigned. These tables miss some clones; where compared with another copy, unresolved V genes account for less than half of the shortfall, and the remainder is unexplained. The sample includes around 15,000 clones, with approximately 80% observed a single time. The ten most abundant clones make up 12% of the sample.

In its sample, this clone was seen a few times. This clone's antigen is unknown. No clone much larger than this one lies a single base away; base qualities are absent. The TCR sequence derives from an adult with an advanced solid tumor such as melanoma, head and neck, liver or kidney cancer. Sequenced here: CD4+ or CD8+ T cells sorted from blood, sampled in a trial of the OX40 agonist ivuxolimab. This chain joins TRBV5-7 to TRBJ1-2; there is no confident call for the D gene. TRBV5-7 is reported as an ORF; its role is uncertain. The DNA is as follows: TGTGCCAGCAGCTACCACTATGGCTACACCTTC. Translated, this is CASSYHYGYTF.